Below, 27 T cell receptor beta chains from the same sample are listed, as sequenced in a study of regulatory T cells in long-lasting Graves disease. Time point given: persistent/refractory GD, antithyroid drugs over 5 years with positive TRAb. The authors made the TCR library using RNA they extracted from PBMCs. CDR3 regions were amplified by Arm-PCR using iRepertoire HTBI primers to build TCR beta libraries. TCRdb reprocessed the multiplex PCR reads with MiXCR, giving one entry per CDR3 protein. The top ten hold 13% of the sample, which has a few hundred thousand distinct CDR3 sequences, around a fifth seen once. Sequences were derived from peripheral blood mononuclear cells (PBMCs), sampled when the disease was refractory, from a patient treated with antithyroid drugs. The origin of the receptors is a female donor with Graves disease.

This clonotype was counted a few times. This chain links TRBV5-1 with TRBJ2-5; no definite D call. The CDR3 runs 14 residues. Germline CDR1 reads SGHRS; CDR2 reads YFSETQ. V dropped 1 base and J dropped 2 bases, with 9 bases sitting between them. The CDR3 nucleotides are TGCGCCAGCAGCTTGTTACAGAAGCAAGAGACCCAGTACTTC. Its translation is CASSLLQKQETQYF.

This clonotype has only one observation. This chain uses TRBV6-7 with TRBJ1-5; perhaps TRBD1 as D (6 bases). TRBV6-7 is placed among ORFs of uncertain function. The V end lost 0 bases, the J end lost 2 bases, and 14 bases lay between the germline ends. This CDR3 has 17 amino acids. In DNA form, the CDR3 reads TGTGCCAGCAGTTACTCGAAGGGGGGGATGGGCAATCAGCCCCAGCATTTT. This translates into CASSYSKGGMGNQPQHF.

This clonotype was counted at least ten times. This chain joins TRBV28 and TRBJ2-2; maybe TRBD2 (5 bases). The V gene lost 5 bases and the J gene lost 6 bases, with 13 bases spanning the gap. Germline V CDR1 and CDR2: MDHEN, SYDVKM. This CDR3 is built from 14 residues. CDR3 DNA sequence: TGTGCCAGCAGTGACCTAGCAGGCCCCGGGGAGCTGTTTTTT. Protein sequence: CASSDLAGPGELFF.

In its sample, this clonotype was seen a few times. CDR3 sequence (DNA): TGTGCCAGTAGTTGGGGTCAGGGGGAAGCTTTCTTT. Residues: CASSWGQGEAFF. The chain uses TRBV19 and TRBJ1-1; maybe TRBD1 (6 bases). V gave up 5 bases and J gave up 8 bases, with 12 bases separating them. Germline assignment: CDR1 LNHDA and CDR2 SQIVND (reference sequence). The CDR3 totals 12 residues.

This sequence joins TRBV7-7 and TRBJ1-2; TRBD1 is a possible D gene (6 bases). V lost 11 bases to trimming and J lost 8 bases, with 15 bases between them. This CDR3 is built from 11 residues. Germline V gives CDR1 SSHAT, CDR2 FNYEAQ (reference sequence). The CDR3: CAVMKGVGYTF. As DNA, the CDR3 is TGTGCCGTCATGAAGGGGGTCGGCTACACCTTC. The entire variable domain, with the rest obtained from reference TRBV7-7 and TRBJ1-2, is as follows: GAGVSQSPRYKVTKRGQDVTLRCDPISSHATLYWYQQALGQGPEFLTYFNYEAQPDKSGLPSDRFSAERPEGSISTLTIQRTEQRDSAMYRCAVMKGVGYTFGSGTRLTVV.

This clonotype has ten or more counts. V gene TRBV12-3 or TRBV12-4 combines with J gene TRBJ2-5; 10 nucleotides align to TRBD1. This CDR3 region has 15 residues. V gave up 10 bases and J gave up 1 base; unmatched junction bases: 9. DNA for the CDR3: TGTGCCACCAGGACAGGGGGAATACCCCAAGAGACCCAGTACTTC. Residues: CATRTGGIPQETQYF.

At least ten counts were recorded for this clonotype. The rearrangement links TRBV7-8 to TRBJ1-1; D gene ambiguous. The CDR3 covers 16 residues. CDR1 SGHVS and CDR2 FQNEAQ come from the germline V gene. The V and J ends lost 1 base and 4 bases respectively, with 16 bases between them. The DNA for the CDR3 is TGTGCCAGCAGCTTAGAGTCACCTACTACCGGCACTGAAGCTTTCTTT. Its translation is CASSLESPTTGTEAFF.

The chain links TRBV7-9 to TRBJ1-1, with TRBD1 as a possible D gene (5 bases). Trimming removed 4 bases at V and 1 base at J, with 7 bases between. The CDR3 is 13 amino acids. The V gene's germline CDR1 is SEHNR and CDR2 FQNEAQ (reference sequence). DNA for the CDR3: TGTGCCAGCAGCTGGGGGGAGAACACTGAAGCTTTCTTT. Its translation is CASSWGENTEAFF.

A few counts support this clonotype. The chain combines TRBV7-2 with TRBJ1-2; perhaps TRBD1 as D (5 bases). The CDR3 is 15 amino acids. Trimming removed 0 bases from V and 8 bases from J, with 16 bases in between. Germline CDR1 SGHTA, CDR2 FQGNSA. The CDR3 spells CASSLAERRGWGYTF. For the CDR3, the DNA is TGTGCCAGCAGCTTAGCAGAGCGGCGGGGGTGGGGCTACACCTTC. Complete variable domain (other parts from reference TRBV7-2 and TRBJ1-2): GAGVSQSPSNKVTEKGKDVELRCDPISGHTALYWYRQSLGQGLEFLIYFQGNSAPDKSGLPSDRFSAERTGGSVSTLTIQRTQQEDSAVYLCASSLAERRGWGYTFGSGTRLTVV.

This clonotype was seen repeatedly, ten times or more. This chain connects TRBV13 to TRBJ1-5, with D perhaps matching TRBD1 (6 bases). Germline V gives CDR1 PRHDT, CDR2 FYEKMQ (reference sequence). V gave up 3 bases and J gave up 6 bases, with 15 bases separating them. This CDR3 is built from 15 residues. CDR3 residues: CASSLRGGRSQPQHF. The CDR3, as DNA: TGTGCCAGCAGCTTGAGGGGGGGCCGGAGTCAGCCCCAGCATTTT.

This clonotype occurred many times. The rearrangement joins TRBV29-1 to TRBJ2-7, with TRBD2 identical over 7 bases. V gave up 1 base and J gave up 2 bases; unmatched junction bases: 5. This CDR3 region has 14 residues. CDR1 SQVTM and CDR2 ANQGSEA come from the germline V gene. The CDR3 sequence: CSVEGLGGTYEQYF. CDR3 coding DNA: TGCAGCGTTGAAGGGTTGGGGGGGACCTACGAGCAGTACTTC.

This clonotype was observed at least ten times. The V and J genes are TRBV2 and TRBJ1-1; perhaps TRBD1 as D (5 bases). Trimming took off 7 bases at V and 6 bases at J, with 15 bases between the two ends. CDR3 size: 13 residues. Germline CDR1 is SNHLY and CDR2 is FYNNEI. The CDR3 DNA reads TGTGCCAGCATTGTTTTCAGGGACGCTGAAGCTTTCTTT. Amino acid sequence: CASIVFRDAEAFF.

This clonotype has ten or more counts. This chain links TRBV12-3 or TRBV12-4 with TRBJ2-5; D possibly corresponds to TRBD2 (6 bases). This CDR3 contains 15 residues. Trimming removed 6 bases at V and 1 base at J, with 15 bases between. The CDR3 is CASSTLSGSQETQYF. The CDR3 coding sequence is TGTGCCAGCAGCACCCTCTCCGGGAGCCAAGAGACCCAGTACTTC.

This clonotype has a count of ten or more. The V and J genes are TRBV6-5 and TRBJ2-5, with 12 bases that match TRBD2. Germline V gene lookup returns CDR1 MNHEY and CDR2 SVGAGI. The CDR3 is 19 amino acids. J lost 1 base, V lost 2 bases, and 11 bases had no gene match. The CDR3 DNA is TGTGCCAGCAGTTACCGAGGACTAGCGGGGCCAAGAACCCAAGAGACCCAGTACTTC. This translates into CASSYRGLAGPRTQETQYF.

This clonotype was found many times. This chain uses TRBV7-3 with TRBJ1-1; the D gene is possibly TRBD1 (5 bases). Germline V lookup: CDR1 SGHTA, CDR2 FQGTGA. This CDR3 has 14 amino acids. V was trimmed by 4 bases and J by 4 bases, leaving 13 bases between them. The chain's CDR3 is CASSSQGDSTEAFF. The CDR3, as DNA: TGTGCCAGCAGCTCCCAGGGCGATAGCACTGAAGCTTTCTTT. Based on the CDR3 plus reference TRBV7-3 and TRBJ1-1, the full variable domain is GAGVSQTPSNKVTEKGKYVELRCDPISGHTALYWYRQSLGQGPEFLIYFQGTGAADDSGLPNDRFFAVRPEGSVSTLKIQRTERGDSAVYLCASSSQGDSTEAFFGQGTRLTVV.

The chain combines TRBV19 with TRBJ1-5; unclear D gene. This CDR3 comprises 13 residues. Germline CDR1 LNHDA, CDR2 SQIVND (reference sequence). Trimming took off 0 bases at V and 7 bases at J, with 7 bases between the two ends. The CDR3 bases are TGTGCCAGTAGTATAGAGGGTTGGCAGCCCCAGCATTTT. Its protein is CASSIEGWQPQHF.

This clonotype was picked up many times. V usage is TRBV12-3 or TRBV12-4 and J usage is TRBJ1-1; D is unresolved. CDR3 size: 12 residues. V was shortened by 4 bases and J by 4 bases, with 7 bases between the two germline ends. CDR3 sequence (DNA): TGTGCCAGCAGTTCCCCCATCACTGAAGCTTTCTTT. Translation gives CASSSPITEAFF.

Many counts were recorded for this clonotype. The chain links TRBV27 to TRBJ1-5; perhaps TRBD1 as D (5 bases). Trimming took 8 bases from V and 0 from J, leaving 8 bases between them. Germline CDR1 reads MNHEY; CDR2 reads SMNVEV (reference sequence). This CDR3 has 13 residues. CDR3: CASGDSSNQPQHF. The CDR3 DNA follows: TGTGCCAGCGGGGACTCTAGCAATCAGCCCCAGCATTTT.

This clonotype showed up just a few times. The junction and the germline gene differ at one end; a read error may be behind it. V and J are TRBV20-1 and TRBJ2-7; 11 positions match TRBD2. CDR1 is DFQATT and CDR2 is SNEGSKA in the germline V gene (reference sequence). This CDR3 is 13 amino acids long. For the CDR3, the DNA is TGCAGTGCAGTAGCGGGAGGGGCCTACGGGCAGTACTTC. Translating gives CSAVAGGAYGQYF.

Remarks on this clonotype: The missing conserved phenylalanine or tryptophan at the end of this CDR3 makes a read error likely. The V and J genes are TRBV5-1 and TRBJ1-2; D may be TRBD1 (6 bases). The germline CDR1 and CDR2 sequences are SGHRS and YFSETQ. The CDR3 is made up of 12 amino acids. V gave up 3 bases and J gave up 8 bases, with 11 bases separating them. The chain's CDR3 is CASSSDRQGYTL. CDR3 coding DNA: TGCGCCAGCAGCTCTGACAGGCAAGGCTACACCCTC.

At least ten counts were recorded for this clonotype. This chain links TRBV28 with TRBJ1-2; maybe TRBD1 (5 bases). The CDR3 is 13 amino acids. Trimming removed 7 bases at V and 8 bases at J, with 17 bases between. Germline CDR1 MDHEN, CDR2 SYDVKM. CDR3 in amino acids: CASIPGGKSGYTF. The CDR3 nucleotides read TGTGCCAGCATTCCGGGGGGGAAGTCGGGCTACACCTTC.

CDR3 DNA: TGTGGTTCGAAGGGGACTCACGGAAACACCATATATTTT. Encoded protein: CGSKGTHGNTIYF. The rearrangement uses TRBV27 and TRBJ1-3; D is possibly TRBD1 (5 bases). This CDR3 is built from 13 residues. CDR1 is MNHEY, CDR2 SMNVEV, per germline (reference sequence).

This clonotype showed up just a few times. V usage is TRBV19 and J usage is TRBJ1-1, with D unresolved. In germline, CDR1 is LNHDA, CDR2 SQIVND (reference sequence). This CDR3 region has 16 residues. Trimming removed 4 bases at V and 4 bases at J, with 19 bases between. The CDR3 loop reads CASSTHRVEGRTEAFF. The DNA of the CDR3 is TGTGCCAGTAGTACCCATCGCGTGGAGGGTCGCACTGAAGCTTTCTTT.

V usage is TRBV5-6 and J usage is TRBJ1-2, with 11 bases identical to TRBD1. In germline, CDR1 is SGHDT, CDR2 YYEEEE. V lost 4 bases to trimming and J lost 1 base; unmatched junction nucleotides: 3. The CDR3 totals 15 residues. The CDR3 coding sequence is TGTGCCAGCAGCGGACAGGGGGCTTTTAACTATGGCTACACCTTC. It translates to CASSGQGAFNYGYTF.

This clonotype was counted between two and nine times. This chain joins TRBV6-1 and TRBJ1-2, with D uncertain. The CDR3 runs 11 residues. Trimming shortened V by 7 bases and J by 8 bases, and 11 bases separated the two germline ends. Germline V gene lookup returns CDR1 MNHNS and CDR2 SASEGT. DNA for the CDR3: TGTGCCAGCATCGGGGAGGGAGGCTACACCTTC. The encoded protein is CASIGEGGYTF.

Ten or more counts support this clonotype. This chain connects TRBV3-1 to TRBJ1-2, with TRBD1 as a possible D gene (5 bases). In germline, CDR1 is LGHDT, CDR2 YNNKEL (reference sequence). The V gene lost 0 bases and the J gene lost 6 bases, with 11 bases spanning the gap. CDR3 length: 14 residues. The CDR3 reads CASSQDTRADGYTF. As DNA, the CDR3 is TGTGCCAGCAGCCAAGATACCAGGGCTGATGGCTACACCTTC.

This chain links TRBV19 with TRBJ2-7; unclear D gene. V was clipped by 4 bases and J by 2 bases, with 9 bases between them. CDR3 length equals 13 residues. In germline, CDR1 is LNHDA, CDR2 SQIVND (reference sequence). The CDR3 spells CASSTTPTYEQYF. CDR3 sequence (DNA): TGTGCCAGTAGTACCACCCCAACCTACGAGCAGTACTTC.